In this sample, the clone carrying this TCR beta chain turned up a few times. Its antigen is currently unknown. The source of the sample is a study of type 1 regulatory T cells. As for the study in general: This in vitro CD4 product, T-allo10, is enriched for Tr1 cells and alloantigen-specific. Study-wide results and caveats: Tr1 cells had a more restricted TCR repertoire than non-Tr1 cells.

Germline loops: CDR1 MGHRA, CDR2 YSYEKL. The CDR3 covers 19 residues. Trimming cost V 3 bases and J 5 bases; bases outside gene matches: 16. TCRdb re-derived calls from the reads in MiXCR, one entry per CDR3 protein. The repertoire holds fewer than 75,000 distinct CDR3 sequences, with around 49% as singletons. This clonotype was sampled from a human donor in good health. The sample was cultured non-Tr1 T cells, either the whole culture or a sorted T cell fraction (not recorded which). The gene calls are TRBV4-1 and TRBJ2-1, with 10 positions matching TRBD2. The DNA for the CDR3 is TGCGCCAGCAGCCAGTTAATAATCCAACTAGCGGGGTCAAACAATGAGCAGTTCTTC. It encodes CASSQLIIQLAGSNNEQFF.